This T cell receptor beta chain was documented in a study of T cells in Graves' hyperthyroidism and ophthalmopathy. TCR beta CDR3 regions were amplified from RNA. When the TCR CDR3 underwent first-round RT-PCR, the HTBI primer set was used. TCRdb re-analysed the multiplex PCR reads in MiXCR, keeping a single row per CDR3 protein. This sample carries approximately 420,000 distinct CDR3 sequences, roughly 13% of them seen once, and the ten largest clones take approximately 5.3%. This CDR3 region has 16 residues. The germline CDR1 and CDR2 sequences are SGHNT and YENEEA. The V gene end was trimmed by 0 bases and the J gene end by 7 bases; junction bases not matched to a gene: 6.

This chain connects TRBV11-3 to TRBJ2-2; 9 nucleotides agree with TRBD2. This TCR derives from a woman aged 18-30 years with Graves' hyperthyroidism. Sequences were obtained from blood. The CDR3 spells CASSLDGGRADGELFF. As DNA, the CDR3 is TGTGCCAGCAGCTTAGACGGCGGGAGGGCCGACGGGGAGCTGTTTTTT.